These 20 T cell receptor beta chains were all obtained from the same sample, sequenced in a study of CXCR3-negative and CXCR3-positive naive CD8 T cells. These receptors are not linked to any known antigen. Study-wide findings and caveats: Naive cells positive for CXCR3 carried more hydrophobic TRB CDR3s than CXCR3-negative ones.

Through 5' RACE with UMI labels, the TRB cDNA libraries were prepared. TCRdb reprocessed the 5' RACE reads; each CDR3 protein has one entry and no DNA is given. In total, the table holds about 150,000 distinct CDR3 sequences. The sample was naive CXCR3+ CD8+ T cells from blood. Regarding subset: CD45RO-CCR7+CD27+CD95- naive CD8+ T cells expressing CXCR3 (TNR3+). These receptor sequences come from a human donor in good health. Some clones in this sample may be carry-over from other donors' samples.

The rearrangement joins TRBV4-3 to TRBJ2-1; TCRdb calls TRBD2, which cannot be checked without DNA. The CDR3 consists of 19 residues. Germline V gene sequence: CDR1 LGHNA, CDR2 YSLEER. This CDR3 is CASSQDQLAGGQFYNEQSF.

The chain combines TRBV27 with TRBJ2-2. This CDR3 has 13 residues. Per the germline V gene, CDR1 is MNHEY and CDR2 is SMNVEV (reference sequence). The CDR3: CASSLSDTGELFF.

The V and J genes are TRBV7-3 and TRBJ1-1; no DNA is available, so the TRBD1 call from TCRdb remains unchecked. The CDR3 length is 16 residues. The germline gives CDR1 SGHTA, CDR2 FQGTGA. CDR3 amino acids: CASSLSGVAGNTEAFF.

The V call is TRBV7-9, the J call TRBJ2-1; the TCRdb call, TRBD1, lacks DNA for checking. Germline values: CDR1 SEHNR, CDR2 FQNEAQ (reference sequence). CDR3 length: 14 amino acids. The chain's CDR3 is CASSPGTGDNEQFF.

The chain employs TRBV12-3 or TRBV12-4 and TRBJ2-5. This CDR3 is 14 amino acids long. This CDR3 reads CASSSAEDQETQYF.

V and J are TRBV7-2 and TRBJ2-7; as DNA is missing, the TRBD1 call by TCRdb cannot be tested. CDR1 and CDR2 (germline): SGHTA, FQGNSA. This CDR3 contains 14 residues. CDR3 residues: CASGLSGGAYEQYF.

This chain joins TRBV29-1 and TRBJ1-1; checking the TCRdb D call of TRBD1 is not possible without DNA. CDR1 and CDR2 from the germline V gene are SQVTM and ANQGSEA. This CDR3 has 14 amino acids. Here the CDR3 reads CSVEGGQTNTEAFF.

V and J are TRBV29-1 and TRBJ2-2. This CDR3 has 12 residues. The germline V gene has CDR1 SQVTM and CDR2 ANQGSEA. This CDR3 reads CSVDMETGELFF.

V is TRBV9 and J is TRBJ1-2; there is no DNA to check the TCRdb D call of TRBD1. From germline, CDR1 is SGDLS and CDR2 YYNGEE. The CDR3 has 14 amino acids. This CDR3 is CASSVDGGTHGYTF.

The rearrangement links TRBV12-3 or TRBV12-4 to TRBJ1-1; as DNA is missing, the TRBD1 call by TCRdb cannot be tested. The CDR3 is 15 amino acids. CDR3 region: CASSPQTGRGTEAFF.

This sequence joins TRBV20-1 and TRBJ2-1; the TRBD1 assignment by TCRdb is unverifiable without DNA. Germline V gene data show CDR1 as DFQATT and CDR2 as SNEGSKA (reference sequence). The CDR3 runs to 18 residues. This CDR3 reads CSARDSSSQDRAGDEQFF.

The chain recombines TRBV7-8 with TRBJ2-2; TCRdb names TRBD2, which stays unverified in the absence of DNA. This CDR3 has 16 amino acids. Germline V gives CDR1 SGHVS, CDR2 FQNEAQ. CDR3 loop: CASSFWRGPNTGELFF. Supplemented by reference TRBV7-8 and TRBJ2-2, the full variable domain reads GAGVSQSPRYKVAKRGQDVALRCDPISGHVSLFWYQQALGQGPEFLTYFQNEAQLDKSGLPSDRFFAERPEGSVSTLKIQRTQQEDSAVYLCASSFWRGPNTGELFFGEGSRLTVL.

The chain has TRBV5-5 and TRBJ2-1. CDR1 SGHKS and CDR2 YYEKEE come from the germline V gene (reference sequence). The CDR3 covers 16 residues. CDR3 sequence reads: CASSLEAFHTYNEQFF. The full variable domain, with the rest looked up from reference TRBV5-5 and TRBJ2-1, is DAGVTQSPTHLIKTRGQQVTLRCSPISGHKSVSWYQQVLGQGPQFIFQYYEKEERGRGNFPDRFSARQFPNYSSELNVNALLLGDSALYLCASSLEAFHTYNEQFFGPGTRLTVL.

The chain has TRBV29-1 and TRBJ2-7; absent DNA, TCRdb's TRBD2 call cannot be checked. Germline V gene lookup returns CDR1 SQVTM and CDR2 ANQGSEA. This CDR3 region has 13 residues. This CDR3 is CSGLAGGSYEQYF.

The CDR3 here is CSVGPRVNTEAFF. The V and J genes are TRBV29-1 and TRBJ1-1; with no DNA, the TCRdb D assignment of TRBD1 cannot be verified. The CDR3 is 13 residues long. Germline CDR1 and CDR2: SQVTM and ANQGSEA.

The CDR3 region is CASSRPGVNNEKLFF. The chain uses TRBV4-2 and TRBJ1-4; TCRdb lists TRBD1, though no DNA is available to test this call. CDR3 length equals 15 residues. Germline CDR1 is LGHNA and CDR2 is YNFKEQ.

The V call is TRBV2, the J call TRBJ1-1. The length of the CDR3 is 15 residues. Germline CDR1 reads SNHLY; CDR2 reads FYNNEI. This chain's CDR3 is CASGGVGGDGTEAFF.

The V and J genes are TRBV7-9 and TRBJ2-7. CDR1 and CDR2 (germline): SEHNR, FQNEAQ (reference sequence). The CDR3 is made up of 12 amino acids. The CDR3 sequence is CATQGNSYEQYF.

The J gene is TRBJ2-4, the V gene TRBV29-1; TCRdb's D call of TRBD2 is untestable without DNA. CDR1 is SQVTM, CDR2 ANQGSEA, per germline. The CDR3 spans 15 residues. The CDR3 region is CSVAGGPIAKNIQYF.

CDR3: CASSEGDGNTEAFF. The chain combines TRBV25-1 with TRBJ1-1. The CDR3 sequence is 14 residues long. Per germline, CDR1 MGHDK and CDR2 SYGVNS.